A single sample is the source of the 8 T cell receptor beta chains below, sequenced in a study of beta chain features in type 1 diabetes. Expressed TCRB transcripts got sequenced, as all isolated RNA was reverse transcribed. Sequencing was performed with immunoSEQ multiplex PCR; in TCRdb, only in-frame clones are kept and a portion is missing. This repertoire shows under 300,000 clones, 16% found once; its top ten account for about 0.085%. Study-level findings and limits: Researchers report that Type 1 diabetes patients had moderately but significantly shorter TCRB CDR3s across all four CD4+ subsets.

For these receptors, no antigen is known. The source material was naive CD4+ T cells from blood. These receptors all come from a man aged 25-45 years with type 1 diabetes.

CDR3 sequence (DNA): TGTGCCAGCAGCCCCCGACATACTTCAGGGGAGACCCAGTACTTC. This codes for CASSPRHTSGETQYF. This chain uses TRBV7-9 with TRBJ2-5, with D possibly being TRBD1 (5 bases). V shed 5 bases and J shed 5 bases, with 18 bases lying between them. Germline CDR1 is SEHNR and CDR2 is FQNEAQ (reference sequence). This CDR3 spans 15 amino acids.

This chain uses TRBV10-3 with TRBJ2-5; D may be TRBD2 (5 bases). The V gene's germline CDR1 is ENHRY and CDR2 SYGVKD. CDR3 size: 13 residues. Trimming took 6 bases from V and 5 from J, leaving 13 bases between them. The CDR3 region has the DNA TGTGCCATCAGGCAAGGGAGTTGGGAGACCCAGTACTTC. It yields the protein CAIRQGSWETQYF.

The sample holds a few counts of this clone. The rearrangement uses TRBV7-2 and TRBJ2-1; TRBD1 or TRBD2 may be the D gene (5 bases each). CDR3 length: 13 residues. Trimming pared 6 bases from V and 5 bases from J, leaving 11 bases between. Germline lookup yields CDR1 SGHTA and CDR2 FQGNSA. The DNA of the CDR3 is TGTGCCAGCAGGCTGGGGACGGACAATGAGCAGTTCTTC. Residues: CASRLGTDNEQFF.

The chain uses TRBV30 and TRBJ2-1, with 7 bases fitting TRBD2. Per the germline V gene, CDR1 is GTSNPN and CDR2 is SVGIG (reference sequence). V shed 3 bases and J 0 bases; nucleotides not matched to a gene: 5. The CDR3 contains 15 residues. The CDR3: CAWSPPGGSYNEQFF. The CDR3 DNA follows: TGTGCCTGGAGCCCCCCGGGGGGCTCCTACAATGAGCAGTTCTTC. The variable domain in full, with the rest retrieved from reference TRBV30 and TRBJ2-1, is SQTIHQWPATLVQPVGSPLSLECTVEGTSNPNLYWYRQAAGRGLQLLFYSVGIGQISSEVPQNLSASRPQDRQFILSSKKLLLSDSGFYLCAWSPPGGSYNEQFFGPGTRLTVL.

This clone was observed a handful of times. This chain uses TRBV28 with TRBJ1-1; D possibly corresponds to TRBD1 (5 bases). The germline gives CDR1 MDHEN, CDR2 SYDVKM. V lost 8 bases and J 1 base, leaving 11 bases between the germline ends. The CDR3 is 13 residues long. The CDR3 region is CASRRQGNTEAFF. The DNA for the CDR3 is TGTGCCAGCCGACGGCAGGGGAACACTGAAGCTTTCTTT.

The table lists this clone with a few counts. The chain recombines TRBV30 with TRBJ1-2, with no clear D. The CDR3 contains 12 residues. Germline V lookup: CDR1 GTSNPN, CDR2 SVGIG (reference sequence). The V gene lost 7 bases and the J gene lost 5 bases, with 14 bases spanning the gap. This chain's CDR3 is CALAGPRYGYTF. The CDR3 DNA follows: TGTGCCTTGGCCGGGCCACGATATGGCTACACCTTC. Using reference TRBV30 and TRBJ1-2 for the parts outside the CDR3, the full variable domain is SQTIHQWPATLVQPVGSPLSLECTVEGTSNPNLYWYRQAAGRGLQLLFYSVGIGQISSEVPQNLSASRPQDRQFILSSKKLLLSDSGFYLCALAGPRYGYTFGSGTRLTVV.

The sample holds a few counts of this clone. This rearrangement joins TRBV7-2 to TRBJ1-1; 9 positions match TRBD1. The germline gives CDR1 SGHTA, CDR2 FQGNSA. V shed 3 bases and J 1 base; nucleotides not matched to a gene: 3. CDR3 length equals 15 residues. The CDR3 coding sequence is TGTGCCAGCAGCTTTGGGGGACAGGGGAACACTGAAGCTTTCTTT. Translation gives CASSFGGQGNTEAFF. Full variable domain (missing parts from reference TRBV7-2 and TRBJ1-1): GAGVSQSPSNKVTEKGKDVELRCDPISGHTALYWYRQSLGQGLEFLIYFQGNSAPDKSGLPSDRFSAERTGGSVSTLTIQRTQQEDSAVYLCASSFGGQGNTEAFFGQGTRLTVV.

V usage is TRBV4-1 and J usage is TRBJ1-1; no firm D call. V lost 0 bases to trimming and J lost 6 bases, with 11 bases between them. Germline CDR1 reads MGHRA; CDR2 reads YSYEKL. This CDR3 comprises 14 residues. DNA for the CDR3: TGCGCCAGCAGCCAAGAAAGTTATGGAGCTGAAGCTTTCTTT. Translated, it gives CASSQESYGAEAFF.